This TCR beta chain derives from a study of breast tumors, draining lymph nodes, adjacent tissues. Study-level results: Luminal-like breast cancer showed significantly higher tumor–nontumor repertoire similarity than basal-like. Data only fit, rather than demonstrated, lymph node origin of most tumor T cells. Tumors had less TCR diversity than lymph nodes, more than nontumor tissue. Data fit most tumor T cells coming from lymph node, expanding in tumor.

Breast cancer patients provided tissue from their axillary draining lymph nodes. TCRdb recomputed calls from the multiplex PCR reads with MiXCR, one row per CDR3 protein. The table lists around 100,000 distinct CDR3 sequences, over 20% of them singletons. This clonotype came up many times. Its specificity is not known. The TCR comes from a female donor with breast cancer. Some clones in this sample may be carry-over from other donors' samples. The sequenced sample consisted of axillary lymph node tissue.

This CDR3 reads CASSLLRRAETQYF. The CDR3 coding sequence is TGTGCCAGCAGTCTTCTACGGCGGGCAGAGACCCAGTACTTC. The gene calls are TRBV12-3 or TRBV12-4 and TRBJ2-5; D possibly corresponds to TRBD2 (5 bases). V was clipped by 5 bases and J by 4 bases, with 14 bases between them. The CDR3 extends over 14 amino acids.